This T cell receptor (beta chain) was recorded in a study of neurological immune-mediated disorders. Findings of the study overall: None of the CDR3 amino acid sequences found in expanded clones was shared across subjects. This suggests that the TCR-beta repertoires were private in all groups.

This clonotype was found many times. Its specificity is not known. Healthy controls comprised blood bank volunteers in Maryland, USA. The CDR3 length is 15 residues. J lost 1 base, V lost 1 base, and 0 bases had no gene match. CDR1 and CDR2 (germline): MDHEN, SYDVKM. TCRdb redid the calling of the 5' RACE reads with MiXCR, one entry per CDR3 protein. Seen here are 25,000 to 35,000 distinct CDR3 sequences, more than 14% observed once, and the top ten hold roughly 27%. The specimen sequenced was PBMCs. The receptor was derived from a man between 65 and 79 years old in good health. The J gene is TRBJ2-3, the V gene TRBV28; 9 bases align to TRBD2. In DNA, the CDR3 is TGTGCCAGCAGTTTATTAGCGGGGGGCACAGATACGCAGTATTTT. The encoded protein is CASSLLAGGTDTQYF.